This T cell receptor beta chain was observed in a study of beta chain features in type 1 diabetes. Whole-study results and caveats: There was a possibility that cDNA sequencing over-represented cells with high TCR expression. Across patients, naive, central memory and Treg TCRB repertoires exhibited apparently greater similarity than was observed across healthy donors. For Type 1 diabetes patients, all four CD4+ subsets carried TCRB CDR3s that were moderately but significantly shorter.

This clone appeared a few times. Its target is not known. Since all of the isolated RNA was reverse transcribed, expressed TCRB transcripts were what got sequenced. The repertoire was sequenced with immunoSEQ multiplex PCR; TCRdb's copy has only in-frame clones and lacks some. The table shows under 400,000 clones, with around an eighth occurring only once. The CDR3 consists of 12 residues. Germline values: CDR1 SQVTM, CDR2 ANQGSEA. V dropped 1 base and J dropped 2 bases, with 5 bases sitting between them. The TCR comes from a man between 18 and 29 years old in good health. The rearrangement uses TRBV29-1 and TRBJ1-2; D is unclear. The sample consisted of naive CD4+ T cells from blood. The CDR3 region is CSVEVGNYGYTF. The CDR3 DNA sequence: TGCAGCGTTGAAGTCGGGAACTATGGCTACACCTTC.